This is a list of T cell receptor beta chains from one sample in a study of blood T cell repertoires in COVID-19. Profiled with immunoSEQ multiplex PCR; TCRdb holds only in-frame clones, not every one. The sample yields 110,000 to 150,000 clones, around 79% seen once. The sample comprised peripheral blood. The receptors stem from a man aged 50-59 years with active or convalescent COVID-19. The CDR3 runs from the conserved cysteine through the conserved F or W. The order of the fields is D gene, clone size, V gene, J gene, CDR3 protein, CDR3 DNA. D genes are given only for firm matches. Not all rows give a size; the values are once, few, many and, for expanded clones, a class.

TRBD1,NA,TRBV9,TRBJ1-1,CASRRTGDTEAFF,TGTGCCAGCAGGCGGACAGGGGACACTGAAGCTTTCTTT
NA,NA,TRBV7-9,TRBJ1-1,CASSLALEAFF,TGTGCCAGCAGCTTAGCCCTTGAAGCTTTCTTT
TRBD2,NA,TRBV9,TRBJ2-3,CASSPLTSGSHTQYF,TGTGCCAGCAGCCCGTTGACTAGCGGGAGTCATACGCAGTATTTT
NA,NA,TRBV7-2,TRBJ1-2,CASSPEGSTGYGYTF,TGTGCCAGCAGCCCCGAGGGCAGCACGGGCTATGGCTACACCTTC
NA,NA,TRBV9,TRBJ1-1,CASSTDTRNTEAFF,TGTGCCAGCTCCACCGACACTCGGAACACTGAAGCTTTCTTT
TRBD2,few,TRBV29-1,TRBJ2-3,CSVEDREGTQYF,TGCAGCGTTGAAGATCGGGAGGGTACGCAGTATTTT
TRBD2,NA,TRBV7-8,TRBJ2-1,CASSQTSVYNEQFF,TGTGCCAGCAGCCAGACTAGCGTCTACAATGAGCAGTTCTTC
NA,NA,TRBV28,TRBJ1-2,CASSQSHNYGYTF,TGTGCCAGCAGCCAAAGCCACAACTATGGCTACACCTTC
TRBD1,NA,TRBV19,TRBJ2-2,CASSPQTGGPTGELFF,TGTGCCAGTAGTCCCCAGACAGGGGGTCCCACCGGGGAGCTGTTTTTT
NA,NA,TRBV15,TRBJ1-4,CATSEERGGNEKLFF,TGTGCCACCAGCGAAGAACGGGGGGGAAATGAAAAACTGTTTTTT
NA,few,TRBV18,TRBJ2-7,CASSPVGGANEQYF,TGTGCCAGCTCACCCGTTGGAGGGGCGAACGAGCAGTACTTC
TRBD1,NA,TRBV10-3,TRBJ2-7,CAISGQGAGEQYF,TGTGCCATCAGTGGACAGGGGGCAGGGGAGCAGTACTTC
NA,once,TRBV9,TRBJ1-4,CASSVEGATNEKLFF,TGTGCCAGCAGCGTAGAGGGGGCAACTAATGAAAAACTGTTTTTT
NA,NA,TRBV6-1,TRBJ2-5,CASSEFGRVETQYF,TGTGCCAGCAGTGAATTCGGGCGGGTTGAGACCCAGTACTTC
TRBD2,NA,TRBV13,TRBJ2-1,CASSLASGKNNEQFF,TGTGCCAGCAGCTTAGCTAGCGGGAAAAACAATGAGCAGTTCTTC
TRBD1,NA,TRBV27,TRBJ2-4,CASSLHPGAPGGLAKNIQYF,TGTGCCAGCAGTTTACACCCCGGGGCCCCAGGGGGCCTAGCCAAAAACATTCAGTACTTC
NA,NA,TRBV28,TRBJ1-1,CASGREAFF,TGTGCCAGCGGCAGAGAAGCTTTCTTT
TRBD1,NA,TRBV11-3,TRBJ2-7,CASSLGGQGARYEQYF,TGTGCCAGCAGCTTAGGGGGACAGGGGGCGCGCTACGAGCAGTACTTC
TRBD2,NA,TRBV11-2,TRBJ2-1,CASSYGTSWNEQFF,TGTGCCAGCAGCTACGGGACTAGTTGGAATGAGCAGTTCTTC
TRBD1,NA,TRBV6-5,TRBJ1-1,CASSPDRGRTEAFF,TGTGCCAGCAGCCCCGACAGGGGGCGTACTGAAGCTTTCTTT
NA,NA,TRBV6-5,TRBJ1-5,CASSPEQGYQPQHF,TGTGCCAGCAGTCCGGAACAGGGATATCAGCCCCAGCATTTT
NA,NA,TRBV4-1,TRBJ2-1,CASSQDRGLVDNEQFF,TGCGCCAGCAGCCAAGATAGGGGCCTTGTGGACAATGAGCAGTTCTTC
NA,once,TRBV11-2,TRBJ2-7,CASSSNYEQYF,TGTGCCAGCAGCTCAAACTACGAGCAGTACTTC
TRBD2,NA,TRBV5-4,TRBJ2-7,CASSFPPAGDKYF,TGTGCCAGCAGCTTCCCCCCAGCGGGAGACAAGTACTTC
TRBD1,NA,TRBV29-1,TRBJ1-5,CSVRDRGTNQPQHF,TGCAGCGTCAGGGACAGGGGAACAAATCAGCCCCAGCATTTT
NA,NA,TRBV15,TRBJ2-3,CATSRGPGVGTDTQYF,TGTGCCACCAGCAGAGGCCCGGGAGTGGGCACAGATACGCAGTATTTT
NA,NA,TRBV4-1,TRBJ2-5,CASEAYTETQYF,TGCGCCAGCGAGGCTTATACAGAGACCCAGTACTTC
NA,NA,TRBV21-1,TRBJ2-5,CASSKGYCSSRTGGETQYF,TGTGCCAGCAGCAAGGGATATTGCTCTTCACGGACAGGGGGGGAGACCCAGTACTTC
NA,NA,TRBV20-1,TRBJ1-2,CSAGRGYGYTF,TGCAGTGCAGGCAGGGGTTATGGCTACACCTTC
TRBD1,NA,TRBV5-1,TRBJ2-2,CASSLLRSGQGNTGELFF,TGCGCCAGCAGCTTACTCCGGTCAGGACAGGGTAACACCGGGGAGCTGTTTTTT
NA,NA,TRBV6-1,TRBJ2-7,CASSARDFYYSYEQYF,TGTGCCAGCAGTGCGCGGGACTTTTACTATTCCTACGAGCAGTACTTC
NA,NA,TRBV2,TRBJ1-4,CASSEALVGPLNEKLFF,TGTGCCAGCAGTGAAGCGCTTGTGGGGCCCCTTAATGAAAAACTGTTTTTT
NA,NA,TRBV15,TRBJ2-6,CAAKTSGANVLTF,TGTGCCGCCAAAACTTCTGGGGCCAACGTCCTGACTTTC
TRBD2,NA,TRBV7-9,TRBJ2-1,CASSLPREGLGYNEQFF,TGTGCCAGCAGCTTGCCGCGGGAGGGGCTCGGGTACAATGAGCAGTTCTTC
TRBD2,NA,TRBV10-3,TRBJ2-5,CAISESGLAVQETQYF,TGTGCCATCAGTGAGTCGGGACTAGCGGTACAAGAGACCCAGTACTTC
TRBD2,NA,TRBV27,TRBJ2-1,CARNPPGLLYNEQFF,TGTGCCAGGAATCCCCCGGGACTACTATACAATGAGCAGTTCTTC
TRBD2,once,TRBV20-1,TRBJ2-1,CSASTGREGWIEQFF,TGCAGTGCTAGTACGGGGCGGGAGGGGTGGATTGAGCAGTTCTTC